The 21 T cell receptor beta chains given below trace back to one sample, sequenced in a study of blood T cell repertoires in COVID-19. TCRdb's copy holds only in-frame clones and misses some; the assay was immunoSEQ multiplex PCR. The repertoire holds roughly 330,000 clones, with 80% to 90% as singletons. The sequenced sample was peripheral blood. The receptors were sampled from a man aged 18 to 30 who had recovered from COVID-19.

The V call is TRBV5-1, the J call TRBJ1-1, with 8 positions matching TRBD1. Trimming removed 4 bases from V and 8 bases from J; junction bases left unmatched: 7. The CDR3 length is 13 residues. Germline CDR1 is SGHRS and CDR2 is YFSETQ. The CDR3 DNA follows: TGCGCCAGCAGCCAACAGGGGGATAGAGAAGCTTTCTTT. Residues: CASSQQGDREAFF. Looking up the rest from reference TRBV5-1 and TRBJ1-1 gives the full variable domain: KAGVTQTPRYLIKTRGQQVTLSCSPISGHRSVSWYQQTPGQGLQFLFEYFSETQRNKGNFPGRFSGRQFSNSRSEMNVSTLELGDSALYLCASSQQGDREAFFGQGTRLTVV.

The chain joins TRBV6-1 to TRBJ2-3, with 7 bases lining up with TRBD1. CDR3 length equals 15 residues. With V trimmed by 3 bases and J by 2 bases, 5 bases remained unmatched. Germline V gene sequence: CDR1 MNHNS, CDR2 SASEGT. CDR3 protein: CASSETGLVTDTQYF. Here the CDR3 DNA reads TGTGCCAGCAGTGAGACAGGGTTAGTCACAGATACGCAGTATTTT.

J is TRBJ1-6 and V is TRBV7-2; D remains ambiguous. Germline V gene sequence: CDR1 SGHTA, CDR2 FQGNSA. This CDR3 is 15 amino acids long. V lost 2 bases and J 5 bases, leaving 10 bases between the germline ends. The CDR3 sequence is CASSLLGQNNSPLHF. CDR3 nucleotide sequence: TGTGCCAGCAGCTTACTTGGGCAAAATAATTCACCCCTCCACTTT.

The J gene is TRBJ1-2, the V gene TRBV6-5; a possible D gene is TRBD1 (6 bases). Per the germline V gene, CDR1 is MNHEY and CDR2 is SVGAGI. The V and J ends lost 0 bases and 8 bases respectively, with 19 bases between them. The CDR3 loop spans 16 amino acids. The CDR3 DNA follows: TGTGCCAGCAGTTACTCCCGAAAACAGGGAGAGGGGGGCTACACCTTC. It codes for CASSYSRKQGEGGYTF.

This clone was observed a few times. The chain joins TRBV7-8 to TRBJ1-5; tentatively, D is TRBD1 (6 bases). Trimming shortened V by 2 bases and J by 0 bases, and 14 bases separated the two germline ends. The germline V gene has CDR1 SGHVS and CDR2 FQNEAQ. This CDR3 spans 17 amino acids. The DNA for the CDR3 is TGTGCCAGCAGCTTATCGGGGGGCCGCTATAGCAATCAGCCCCAGCATTTT. Protein sequence: CASSLSGGRYSNQPQHF.

The chain joins TRBV28 to TRBJ2-7; no clear D. The CDR3 sequence is 11 residues long. V shed 1 base and J shed 7 bases, with 5 bases lying between them. Germline CDR1 and CDR2: MDHEN and SYDVKM. Here the CDR3 reads CASSLFREQYF. The CDR3 DNA follows: TGTGCCAGCAGTTTATTCAGAGAGCAGTACTTC.

The chain uses TRBV4-2 and TRBJ2-2; TRBD2 matches at 7 bases. The CDR3 has 14 residues. CDR1 is LGHNA and CDR2 is YNFKEQ in the germline V gene. Unmatched junction bases numbered 2, after V lost 1 base and J lost 6 bases. Here the CDR3 DNA reads TGTGCCAGCAGCCAAGTAACTAGCGCCGGGGAGCTGTTTTTT. As protein: CASSQVTSAGELFF.

This chain uses TRBV27 with TRBJ2-1, with 9 positions matching TRBD1. The CDR3 sequence is 17 residues long. J lost 0 bases, V lost 1 base, and 4 bases had no gene match. Germline CDR1 and CDR2: MNHEY and SMNVEV (reference sequence). The CDR3 spells CASSLWGQGSSYNEQFF. CDR3 bases: TGTGCCAGCAGTTTATGGGGACAGGGTAGCTCCTACAATGAGCAGTTCTTC.

The V and J genes are TRBV15 and TRBJ2-7; 8 positions agree with TRBD1. J lost 1 base, V lost 1 base, and 9 bases had no gene match. In germline, CDR1 is LNHNV, CDR2 YYDKDF (reference sequence). The CDR3 has 17 residues. CDR3 DNA sequence: TGTGCCACCAGCAGAGCCCTTACAGGGGGTACTTCCTACGAGCAGTACTTC. Encoded protein: CATSRALTGGTSYEQYF.

The chain joins TRBV27 to TRBJ2-1; D remains unclear. This CDR3 is 14 amino acids long. V lost 6 bases and J 0 bases, leaving 9 bases between the germline ends. Germline values: CDR1 MNHEY, CDR2 SMNVEV (reference sequence). The CDR3 nucleotides read TGTGCCAGCAGGTGGGCAAGCTCCTACAATGAGCAGTTCTTC. Translation: CASRWASSYNEQFF.

V usage is TRBV18 and J usage is TRBJ2-1; no clear D. Trimming took 5 bases from V and 0 from J, leaving 11 bases between them. Germline V CDR1 and CDR2: KGHSH, LQKENI. This CDR3 comprises 15 residues. For the CDR3, the DNA is TGTGCCAGCTCATTATCTTCGAGCTCCTACAATGAGCAGTTCTTC. Translation: CASSLSSSSYNEQFF.

This chain's CDR3 is CASSESTLGAVRYNEQFF. CDR3 nucleotide sequence: TGTGCCAGCAGTGAAAGCACCCTGGGGGCGGTTCGCTACAATGAGCAGTTCTTC. The rearrangement links TRBV2 to TRBJ2-1; maybe TRBD1 (6 bases). Germline values: CDR1 SNHLY, CDR2 FYNNEI. V was shortened by 2 bases and J by 3 bases, with 20 bases between the two germline ends. There are 18 residues in the CDR3.

The rearrangement joins TRBV5-8 to TRBJ2-1; D might be TRBD1 (6 bases). Trimming cost V 4 bases and J 5 bases, with 16 bases left between them. The CDR3 totals 15 residues. The germline V gene encodes CDR1 SGHTS and CDR2 YDEGEE. The CDR3 spells CASSPGTSGDNEQFF. CDR3 DNA: TGTGCCAGCAGCCCCGGGACAAGTGGCGACAATGAGCAGTTCTTC.

V gene TRBV29-1 combines with J gene TRBJ2-5; D gene uncertain. CDR1 SQVTM and CDR2 ANQGSEA come from the germline V gene. The CDR3 consists of 12 residues. Trimming stripped 3 bases from V and 2 bases from J, with 7 bases between. The CDR3 protein is CSVEGRQETQYF. In DNA form, the CDR3 reads TGCAGCGTTGAGGGCAGACAAGAGACCCAGTACTTC.

V gene TRBV27 combines with J gene TRBJ2-3, with 7 bases aligning to TRBD1. There are 15 residues in the CDR3. J gave up 1 base and V 4 bases, and 5 bases lay outside the gene matches. The germline gives CDR1 MNHEY, CDR2 SMNVEV (reference sequence). This CDR3 is CASSWAQGGTDTQYF. In DNA form, the CDR3 reads TGTGCCAGCAGTTGGGCCCAGGGGGGCACAGATACGCAGTATTTT.

The genes are TRBV27 and TRBJ1-5; 9 bases align to TRBD1. V shed 5 bases and J 2 bases; nucleotides not matched to a gene: 13. Per the germline V gene, CDR1 is MNHEY and CDR2 is SMNVEV (reference sequence). The CDR3 spans 18 residues. CDR3 coding DNA: TGTGCCAGCAGTCCTTCGGACAGGGGCGAGACGGGCAATCAGCCCCAGCATTTT. Protein sequence: CASSPSDRGETGNQPQHF.

CDR3 amino acids: CASSEKTGGTEAFF. CDR3 sequence (DNA): TGTGCCAGCAGTGAAAAGACAGGGGGCACTGAAGCTTTCTTT. The chain couples TRBV6-1 to TRBJ1-1; 9 bases align to TRBD1. The CDR3 is 14 residues long. J was trimmed by 4 bases and V by 2 bases; bases with no gene match: 2. Germline CDR1 is MNHNS and CDR2 is SASEGT.

This chain uses TRBV7-9 with TRBJ2-7; 11 bases are a match to TRBD1. The ends lost 2 bases at V and 2 bases at J; junction bases unmatched: 8. The CDR3 totals 17 residues. Per the germline V gene, CDR1 is SEHNR and CDR2 is FQNEAQ (reference sequence). The CDR3 sequence is CASSLPHGQGAAYEQYF. CDR3 DNA sequence: TGTGCCAGCAGCTTACCTCATGGACAGGGGGCAGCCTACGAGCAGTACTTC.

The rearrangement uses TRBV2 and TRBJ2-5; D possibly corresponds to TRBD1 (5 bases). This CDR3 region has 12 residues. Germline V lookup: CDR1 SNHLY, CDR2 FYNNEI. V lost 4 bases and J lost 4, with 7 bases in between. The CDR3 DNA follows: TGTGCCAGCAGTGTGGGGCCAGAGACCCAGTACTTC. Protein product: CASSVGPETQYF.

This chain links TRBV3-1 (or the pseudogene TRBV3-2) with TRBJ2-2, with TRBD1 as a possible D gene (5 bases). This CDR3 region has 14 residues. Trimming took off 3 bases at V and 6 bases at J, with 11 bases between the two ends. The germline CDR1 and CDR2 sequences are LGHDT and YNNKEL (reference sequence). The CDR3 here is CASSHPRASGELFF. CDR3 DNA: TGTGCCAGCAGCCATCCCAGGGCTTCCGGGGAGCTGTTTTTT.

This chain connects TRBV11-2 to TRBJ2-7; weak D call: TRBD2 (6 bases). From germline, CDR1 is SGHAT and CDR2 FQNNGV. V lost 5 bases and J lost 1, with 15 bases in between. This CDR3 is built from 15 residues. The CDR3 region is CASSMGLSTSYEQYF. The CDR3 DNA reads TGTGCCAGCAGCATGGGACTTAGCACGTCCTACGAGCAGTACTTC.